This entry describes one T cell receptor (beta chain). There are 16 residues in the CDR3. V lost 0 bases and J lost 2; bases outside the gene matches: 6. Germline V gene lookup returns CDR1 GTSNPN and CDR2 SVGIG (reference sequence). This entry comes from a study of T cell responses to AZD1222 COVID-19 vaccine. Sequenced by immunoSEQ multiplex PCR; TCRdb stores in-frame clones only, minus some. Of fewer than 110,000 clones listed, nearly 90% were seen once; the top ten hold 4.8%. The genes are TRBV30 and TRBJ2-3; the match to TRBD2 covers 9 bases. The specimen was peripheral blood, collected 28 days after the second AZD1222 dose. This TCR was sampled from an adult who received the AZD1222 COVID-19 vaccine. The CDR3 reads CAWSVLSGGTTDTQYF. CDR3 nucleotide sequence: TGTGCCTGGAGTGTACTAAGCGGGGGGACCACAGATACGCAGTATTTT.